The subject of this entry is one T cell receptor beta chain. What it binds is not known. Data came from immunoSEQ multiplex PCR; TCRdb stores just in-frame clones and leaves some out. The table shows about 2.5 million clones, with less than 95% occurring only once. Germline V gene sequence: CDR1 LGHNA, CDR2 YNFKEQ. With 4 bases removed from V and 3 bases from J, the gap between germline ends came to 16 bases. The CDR3 runs 15 residues. Recent acute infections and vaccinations were absent in the healthy HIV-negative adult donors. Division of CD4+ cells produced a CD45RA+ naive subset and a CD45RA-negative memory subset. The sample is drawn from a study of shared clonotypes between healthy human individuals. Study-level points and caveats: In the sorted subsets, rarefaction showed sequencing was incomplete despite large depth.

The clonotype originates from a young man in good health. Some clones in this sample may be carry-over from other donors' samples. This sequence joins TRBV4-2 and TRBJ2-7, with a tentative D call TRBD2 (5 bases). The sequenced material came from naive CD4+ T cells from PBMCs. The subset: CD45RA+ positively selected. The CDR3 sequence: CASSPSGSLYYEQYF. The CDR3 region has the DNA TGTGCCAGCAGCCCTTCTGGGAGCCTTTACTACGAGCAGTACTTC.